This T cell receptor beta chain was recovered during a study of technical replicates of blood from a few donors. TCRdb keeps only in-frame clones here, not all; method: immunoSEQ multiplex PCR. Among 55,000 to 75,000 clones listed, around 93% were seen once. V was clipped by 4 bases and J by 5 bases, with 21 bases between them. CDR1 and CDR2 (germline): SGHVS, FNYEAQ. The CDR3 length is 18 residues. This receptor was obtained from a human donor in good health. Some clones in this sample may be carry-over from other donors' samples. The sample taken for sequencing was PBMCs. The genes are TRBV7-6 and TRBJ1-6; no clear D. Here the CDR3 DNA reads TGTGCCAGCAGCTCCTCTCTGGAAAGGCCGAGGGATAATTCACCCCTCCACTTT. As protein: CASSSSLERPRDNSPLHF. The whole variable domain, filled in from reference TRBV7-6 and TRBJ1-6, reads GAGVSQSPRYKVTKRGQDVALRCDPISGHVSLYWYRQALGQGPEFLTYFNYEAQQDKSGLPNDRFSAERPEGSISTLTIQRTEQRDSAMYRCASSSSLERPRDNSPLHFGNGTRLTVT.